Here is one TCR beta chain with its context. The data derive from a study of blood T cell repertoires in COVID-19. Study information: Acute-phase and convalescent COVID-19 samples originated in the United States, Italy and Spain. In each case, the material was cDNA or gDNA derived from T cells, B-cell-depleted T cells, or PBMCs.

Per the study methods: From reference gene primer amplification, estimates of nucleated cell counts were derived. Data came from immunoSEQ multiplex PCR; TCRdb stores just in-frame clones and leaves some out. The DNA was the basis for D and trimming; V, J and clone size are from that table. The table shows approximately 130,000 clones, with around 81% occurring only once. The V end lost 4 bases, the J end lost 0 bases, and 10 bases lay between the germline ends. CDR1 and CDR2 (germline): MNHNY, SVGAGI (reference sequence). This CDR3 has 15 residues. This receptor was taken from a human donor in a cohort sampled during active COVID-19. The sample consisted of peripheral blood. This chain links TRBV6-6 with TRBJ2-1; the D is unclear. As DNA, the CDR3 is TGTGCCAGCAGTTTACCCCCGAGCTCCTACAATGAGCAGTTCTTC. This codes for CASSLPPSSYNEQFF.